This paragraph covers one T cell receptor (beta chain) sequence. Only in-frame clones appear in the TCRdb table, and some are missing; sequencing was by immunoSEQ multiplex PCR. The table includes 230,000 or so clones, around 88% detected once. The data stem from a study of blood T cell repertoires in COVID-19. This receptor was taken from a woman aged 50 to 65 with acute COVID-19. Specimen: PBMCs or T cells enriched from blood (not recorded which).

CDR3 amino acids: CASTFRLAPSDVQYF. In DNA form, the CDR3 reads TGTGCCAGCACTTTTCGACTAGCCCCGAGTGACGTGCAGTATTTT. The gene calls are TRBV27 and TRBJ2-3, with 7 nucleotides matching TRBD2. CDR1 is MNHEY and CDR2 is SMNVEV in the germline V gene (reference sequence). The CDR3 is 15 residues long. V shed 7 bases, J shed 11 bases, and the junction held 18 bases outside the gene matches.